One T cell receptor (beta chain) is described in this entry. Its target antigen remains unknown. There are no base qualities to consult, and no much larger clone falls within one base. The sample belongs to a study of CD8+ T cells in alopecia areata (dated by TCRdb to 2016 to 2018). As for the study more broadly: Treated patients were enrolled in an open-label pilot trial of oral tofacitinib at 5 to 10 mg twice daily for moderate-to-severe alopecia areata. RNA was obtained with the PAXgene miRNA kit for fixed scalp, the miRNeasy kit for PBMCs, and the RNeasy kit for mouse skin. Human TCRbeta sequencing covered scalp tissue and sorted CD4+ and CD8+ peripheral blood T cells from patchy and totalis/universalis alopecia areata patients and healthy controls. Amplification of TCRbeta CDR3 regions was done by immunoSEQ multiplex PCR using 35 Vbeta forward primers and 13 Jbeta reverse primers. Patients stayed on tofacitinib for 6 to 18 months and then had 6 months of follow-up off drug so that delayed response and recurrence could be assessed. Scalp clonality was compared among normal scalp (n=4), patchy alopecia areata scalp (n=8), and alopecia totalis/universalis scalp (n=8). In both human patients and the C3H/HeJ mouse model, the study applied high-throughput TCRbeta sequencing to look at T cell clonal expansion in alopecia areata. Tofacitinib-treated patients had biopsies at baseline and at 4 and 24 weeks of treatment, with a later scalp biopsy in several patients.

The time point label corresponds to: baseline before oral tofacitinib. From alopecia areata patients, peripheral blood was collected along with lesional scalp punch biopsies. PBMCs were separated by density centrifugation and stained for CD3, CD4 and CD8, after which CD4+ and CD8+ T cells were sorted on a FACSAria. V has 6 bases trimmed and J has 3 bases trimmed; junction bases matching no gene number 5. The CDR3 covers 14 residues, taking in both the cysteine and the phenylalanine. Kept here is only the CDR3 DNA, which spans 42 bases and is read in frame from base 1. CDR1 and CDR2 (MNHNY, SVGAGI) derive from the germline V gene (reference sequence). Libraries came from the immunoSEQ multiplex PCR assay. For TCR sequencing, RNA was extracted from every sample and reverse transcribed into cDNA to serve as template. SuperScript III was used for first-strand cDNA synthesis, primed with a 2:1 mix of oligo-dT and random hexamers. A synthetic immune receptor repertoire was used to measure amplification bias, and any remaining bias was corrected computationally. As for the authors' bioinformatics: After raw reads were preprocessed to remove errors, the CDR3 was defined following IMGT conventions as running from the conserved cysteine to phenylalanine. Clonality was computed by normalizing Shannon entropy by log2 of the number of productive unique TCRs and subtracting the result from 1. Scalp TCRbeta sequences were cross-referenced with sorted blood CD4 and CD8 repertoires so that the CD4 or CD8 identity of scalp clones could be inferred. Not all clones reach the TCRdb copy of this immuneACCESS table, which keeps in-frame sequences only. Checked studies attribute under half of the gap to unresolved V genes and leave the rest unexplained. V and J calls and clone size are those listed in that table; D and trimming were worked out from the DNA. Across this sample there are over 110,000 clones, with 51% seen only once. The ten largest clones capture roughly 0.99% of the sample.

Results the study describes overall, beyond this receptor: Higher clonality and more expanded CD8+ clones were observed in lesional scalp than in normal scalp, particularly in alopecia totalis/universalis, a finding suggestive of antigenic drive. TCR sequences shared between patients were less clear than in mice, possibly partly because of HLA diversity in the patient population. Unlike mouse skin, where gammadelta T cells dominate, normal human skin contains resident alphabeta T cells that get sequenced too, which complicates analysis of the scalp TCR repertoire.

The sequence is built from TRBV6-6 and TRBJ1-5, and TRBD1 matches 7 of the central bases. The source of this sequence is a human donor with alopecia areata. Sequenced material: CD4+ T cells sorted from blood, taken at week 0. The DNA sequence reads TGTGCCAGCAGATTGGGACAGAACAATCAGCCCCAGCATTTT. Its translation is CASRLGQNNQPQHF.